Shown below are 18 T cell receptor beta chains from a single sample sequenced in a study of PD-L1 blockade in urothelial cancer. Stated time point: pretreatment peripheral blood. Profiling relied on immunoSEQ multiplex PCR, and the TCRdb table lists in-frame clones only, not all of them. Of about 87,000 clones listed, 84% are singletons. This specimen was PBMCs, taken around atezolizumab (anti-PD-L1) treatment. Receptors were obtained from a man in his sixties with urothelial cancer.

This sequence joins TRBV11-1 and TRBJ1-3, with D possibly matching TRBD1 (6 bases). Germline V gene sequence: CDR1 SGHAT, CDR2 FQDESV (reference sequence). CDR3 length: 19 amino acids. V gave up 5 bases and J gave up 4 bases, with 27 bases separating them. The CDR3 nucleotides are TGTGCCAGCAGCCCGATACCGAGACAGGAGTACTGGGAAGGAAACACCATATATTTT. Translating gives CASSPIPRQEYWEGNTIYF.

DNA for the CDR3: TGTGCCAGCAGCATCCGGGACAGGGTTCCCGGGGAGCTGTTTTTT. This gives the protein CASSIRDRVPGELFF. The genes are TRBV2 and TRBJ2-2; TRBD1 matches 9 bases. Looked up from germline, CDR1 is SNHLY and CDR2 is FYNNEI. This CDR3 is 15 amino acids long. V was pared by 6 bases and J by 6 bases, with 8 bases of the junction left unmatched.

The rearrangement uses TRBV19 and TRBJ1-1, with 9 bases fitting TRBD1. The V segment lost 4 bases and the J segment 3 bases; nucleotides outside the gene matches: 9. CDR1 is LNHDA and CDR2 is SQIVND in the germline V gene (reference sequence). The CDR3 covers 16 residues. CDR3: CASSTARDRVYTEAFF. The CDR3 nucleotides read TGTGCCAGTAGTACCGCGAGGGACAGGGTCTACACTGAAGCTTTCTTT.

This chain connects TRBV4-1 to TRBJ2-3; 14 bases are a match to TRBD2. Per the germline V gene, CDR1 is MGHRA and CDR2 is YSYEKL. After removal of 4 bases from V and 5 bases from J, the junction contained 5 bases not matched to a gene. The CDR3 consists of 16 residues. DNA of the CDR3: TGCGCCAGCAGCCCGACTAGCGGGAGGGCCGGAGATACGCAGTATTTT. Translated, it gives CASSPTSGRAGDTQYF.

The chain employs TRBV28 and TRBJ1-2; 11 positions match TRBD1. V dropped 2 bases and J dropped 3; count of bases not matched to a gene: 11. Germline loops: CDR1 MDHEN, CDR2 SYDVKM. The CDR3 runs 18 residues. DNA of the CDR3: TGTGCCAGCAGTTTACCCTGGACAGGGGGCTTGATTTACTATGGCTACACCTTC. Amino acid sequence: CASSLPWTGGLIYYGYTF.

J is TRBJ1-5 and V is TRBV5-1; 7 bases match TRBD1. CDR3 length equals 14 residues. The V segment lost 4 bases and the J segment 3 bases; nucleotides outside the gene matches: 4. Germline-derived CDR1 and CDR2 are SGHRS and YFSETQ. The CDR3 loop is CASSTGTANQPQHF. The CDR3 region has the DNA TGCGCCAGCAGCACAGGGACAGCCAATCAGCCCCAGCATTTT.

The rearrangement links TRBV4-1 to TRBJ1-1; D is uncertain. CDR1 is MGHRA, CDR2 YSYEKL, per germline. The V and J ends lost 3 bases and 0 bases respectively, with 20 bases between them. This CDR3 region has 18 residues. CDR3 sequence (DNA): TGCGCCAGCAGCCATGCTAAATCTCCGGGGAGCATGAACACTGAAGCTTTCTTT. Amino acids: CASSHAKSPGSMNTEAFF.

The V call is TRBV16, the J call TRBJ2-1; 15 nucleotides align to TRBD2. The CDR3 loop spans 17 amino acids. Germline V gene data show CDR1 as KGHSY and CDR2 as FQNENV. V lost 7 bases, J lost 1 base, and 5 bases stayed unmatched. The CDR3 spells CASNPGLAGGSYNEQFF. The CDR3, as DNA: TGTGCCAGCAACCCGGGACTAGCGGGAGGTTCCTACAATGAGCAGTTCTTC.

This clone was seen a few times. This chain links TRBV6-1 with TRBJ1-1; D unresolved. The V gene lost 0 bases and the J gene lost 11 bases, with 13 bases spanning the gap. The CDR3 loop spans 13 amino acids. CDR1 is MNHNS, CDR2 SASEGT, per germline. DNA for the CDR3: TGTGCCAGCAGTGAAGCGATCCAGGTGACGGCTTTCTTT. Translated, it gives CASSEAIQVTAFF.

The rearrangement joins TRBV19 to TRBJ1-1; 8 bases are shared with TRBD1. Trimming removed 5 bases from V and 0 bases from J; junction bases left unmatched: 14. Per germline, CDR1 LNHDA and CDR2 SQIVND (reference sequence). The CDR3 loop spans 18 amino acids. CDR3 region: CASSQYGTGDFMNTEAFF. The CDR3 DNA sequence: TGTGCCAGTAGTCAGTACGGGACAGGTGATTTCATGAACACTGAAGCTTTCTTT.

V is TRBV30 and J is TRBJ1-1; a weak D match, TRBD1 (5 bases). Between the trimmed V and J ends, which lost 2 bases and 1 base, there was a span of 8 bases. The CDR3 extends over 13 amino acids. In germline, CDR1 is GTSNPN, CDR2 SVGIG (reference sequence). For the CDR3, the DNA is TGTGCCTGGAGTCCACAGGCGAACACTGAAGCTTTCTTT. Amino acid sequence: CAWSPQANTEAFF.

This rearrangement joins TRBV14 to TRBJ1-2, with no clear D. Per the germline V gene, CDR1 is SGHDN and CDR2 is FVKESK. The V end was cut by 3 bases, the J end by 4 bases, with 12 bases between. The CDR3 has 14 residues. The CDR3 bases are TGTGCCAGCAGCCATGGGGAGGGTTTCTATGGCTACACCTTC. Protein sequence: CASSHGEGFYGYTF. Using reference TRBV14 and TRBJ1-2 for the parts outside the CDR3, the full variable domain is EAGVTQFPSHSVIEKGQTVTLRCDPISGHDNLYWYRRVMGKEIKFLLHFVKESKQDESGMPNNRFLAERTGGTYSTLKVQPAELEDSGVYFCASSHGEGFYGYTFGSGTRLTVV.

This chain connects TRBV6-5 to TRBJ2-3; TRBD2 agrees at 8 bases. With V trimmed by 0 bases and J by 7 bases, 9 bases remained unmatched. Per the germline V gene, CDR1 is MNHEY and CDR2 is SVGAGI. This CDR3 has 16 residues. The CDR3 loop is CASSYSSAGGENTQYF. DNA of the CDR3: TGTGCCAGCAGTTACTCAAGCGCGGGGGGTGAGAATACGCAGTATTTT.

The chain employs TRBV10-3 and TRBJ1-5; TRBD1 matches at 7 bases. The V gene end was trimmed by 0 bases and the J gene end by 6 bases; junction bases not matched to a gene: 5. CDR3 length: 15 residues. CDR1 and CDR2 (germline): ENHRY, SYGVKD. CDR3 amino acids: CAISESTGISQPQHF. The CDR3, as DNA: TGTGCCATCAGTGAGTCGACAGGGATTAGTCAGCCCCAGCATTTT.

This chain uses TRBV27 with TRBJ2-5; 13 positions agree with TRBD2. The germline CDR1 and CDR2 sequences are MNHEY and SMNVEV (reference sequence). Trimming removed 10 bases from V and 1 base from J; junction bases left unmatched: 6. The CDR3 covers 15 residues. CDR3 protein: CATKGLAGTQETQYF. Written as DNA, the CDR3 is TGTGCCACCAAGGGACTAGCGGGAACCCAAGAGACCCAGTACTTC.

The chain is built from TRBV10-3 and TRBJ1-2; D gene uncertain. CDR1 is ENHRY, CDR2 SYGVKD, per germline. V lost 3 bases and J 4 bases, leaving 12 bases between the germline ends. The CDR3 spans 14 residues. Written as DNA, the CDR3 is TGTGCCATCAGTGAAGGTCGGGGAACCTATGGCTACACCTTC. As protein: CAISEGRGTYGYTF.

This sequence joins TRBV7-2 and TRBJ2-7; no firm D call. The germline V gene encodes CDR1 SGHTA and CDR2 FQGNSA. Trimming took off 1 base at V and 7 bases at J, with 14 bases between the two ends. The CDR3 sequence is 14 residues long. CDR3 in amino acids: CASSLEAGLTEQYF. CDR3 DNA sequence: TGTGCCAGCAGCTTAGAGGCAGGTCTTACGGAGCAGTACTTC.

V and J are TRBV4-1 and TRBJ2-7; 7 nucleotides align to TRBD1. V gave up 2 bases and J gave up 0 bases; unmatched junction bases: 7. The CDR3 totals 16 residues. Germline V gene sequence: CDR1 MGHRA, CDR2 YSYEKL. CDR3 nucleotide sequence: TGCGCCAGCAGCCAATTTACCGGGACAGCCTCCTACGAGCAGTACTTC. Residues: CASSQFTGTASYEQYF.